Presented here are 8 T cell receptor beta chains from one specimen sequenced in a study of CD8+ T cells in alopecia areata. Investigators isolated RNA and reverse transcribed it into cDNA to act as the sequencing template. Profiling relied on immunoSEQ multiplex PCR, and the TCRdb table lists in-frame clones only, not all of them. Of 98,000 or so clones in the sample, 45% to 60% are singletons; the top ten hold 20% to 25%. Sequenced: NKG2D-low CD8+ T cells sorted from blood. Receptor source: a human donor with alopecia areata.

The genes are TRBV9 and TRBJ2-7; no definite D call. The germline CDR1 and CDR2 sequences are SGDLS and YYNGEE. This CDR3 region has 14 residues. With 4 bases removed from V and 5 bases from J, the gap between germline ends came to 16 bases. The CDR3 spells CASSHLYSPDEQYF. DNA of the CDR3: TGTGCCAGCAGCCACCTATATTCCCCGGACGAGCAGTACTTC.

V usage is TRBV30 and J usage is TRBJ2-1; D is unclear. V dropped 0 bases and J dropped 4 bases, with 13 bases sitting between them. The CDR3 has 15 amino acids. Germline V gives CDR1 GTSNPN, CDR2 SVGIG (reference sequence). CDR3 sequence reads: CAWSVPVSEYNEQFF. The CDR3 nucleotides read TGTGCCTGGAGTGTACCCGTTTCAGAATACAATGAGCAGTTCTTC.

The chain links TRBV15 to TRBJ1-5; D uncertain. CDR1 is LNHNV, CDR2 YYDKDF, per germline (reference sequence). The CDR3 is 12 residues long. V lost 3 bases to trimming and J lost 4 bases, with 4 bases between them. In nucleotides, the CDR3 is TGTGCCACCAGCAGCAGAAATCAGCCCCAGCATTTT. Its translation: CATSSRNQPQHF.

The V gene is TRBV10-3, the J gene TRBJ2-1; either TRBD1 or TRBD2 may fit D (5 bases each). Trimming stripped 10 bases from V and 4 bases from J, with 17 bases between. The CDR3 loop spans 14 amino acids. Germline V CDR1 and CDR2: ENHRY, SYGVKD. The CDR3 loop reads CATRRRGEYNEQFF. As DNA, the CDR3 is TGTGCCACCCGTCGTCGAGGGGAATACAATGAGCAGTTCTTC.

The chain recombines TRBV13 with TRBJ2-5; TRBD2 is a possible D gene (7 bases). The CDR3 loop spans 15 amino acids. The V gene's germline CDR1 is PRHDT and CDR2 FYEKMQ (reference sequence). V lost 4 bases and J 1 base, leaving 13 bases between the germline ends. Here the CDR3 DNA reads TGTGCCAGCAGCTCAACCGCGGGGGCCCAAGAGACCCAGTACTTC. It codes for CASSSTAGAQETQYF.

This clone appeared once. The chain joins TRBV28 to TRBJ2-7, with 8 bases identical to TRBD1. The CDR3 totals 13 residues. V gave up 3 bases and J gave up 6 bases; unmatched junction bases: 4. Germline CDR1 and CDR2: MDHEN and SYDVKM. The CDR3 here is CASSLGQVSEQYF. CDR3 sequence (DNA): TGTGCCAGCAGTTTGGGACAGGTCTCCGAGCAGTACTTC.

The rearrangement joins TRBV5-1 to TRBJ2-7; 8 nucleotides match TRBD2. The V and J ends lost 4 bases and 5 bases, in that order; junction bases with no gene match: 14. The CDR3 sequence is 16 residues long. Germline CDR1 is SGHRS and CDR2 is YFSETQ. In DNA form, the CDR3 reads TGCGCCAGCAGCCAAATCCCGGGAGGGCCCAGAAACGAGCAGTACTTC. Its translation: CASSQIPGGPRNEQYF.

The chain joins TRBV27 to TRBJ2-7; 7 bases line up with TRBD1. V was clipped by 4 bases and J by 5 bases; unmatched bases: 8. Germline CDR1 is MNHEY and CDR2 is SMNVEV (reference sequence). The CDR3 consists of 14 residues. CDR3 sequence: CASSSSTGYNEQYF. CDR3 in DNA: TGTGCCAGCAGTTCCTCGACAGGGTACAACGAGCAGTACTTC.